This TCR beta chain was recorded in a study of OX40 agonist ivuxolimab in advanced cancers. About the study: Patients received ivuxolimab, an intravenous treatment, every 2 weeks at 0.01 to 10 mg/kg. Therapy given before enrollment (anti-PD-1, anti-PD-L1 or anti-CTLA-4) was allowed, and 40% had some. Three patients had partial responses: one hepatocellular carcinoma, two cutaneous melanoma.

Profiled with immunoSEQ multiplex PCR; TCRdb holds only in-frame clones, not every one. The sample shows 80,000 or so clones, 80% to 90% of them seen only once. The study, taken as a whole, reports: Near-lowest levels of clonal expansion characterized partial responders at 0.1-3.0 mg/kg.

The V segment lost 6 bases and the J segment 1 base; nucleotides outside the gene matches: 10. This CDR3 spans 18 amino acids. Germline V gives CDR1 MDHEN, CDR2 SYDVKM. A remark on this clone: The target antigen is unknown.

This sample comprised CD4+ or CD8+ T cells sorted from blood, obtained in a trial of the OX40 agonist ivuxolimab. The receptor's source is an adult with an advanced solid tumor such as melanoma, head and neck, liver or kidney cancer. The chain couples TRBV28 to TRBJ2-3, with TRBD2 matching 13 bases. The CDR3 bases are TGTGCCAGCAGACTCACTAGCGGGAGGGATTGGGGCACAGATACGCAGTATTTT. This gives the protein CASRLTSGRDWGTDTQYF.